This entry lists 15 T cell receptor beta chains sequenced from one sample in a study of T-cell memory formation after mild COVID-19. TCRdb ran MiXCR on the 5' RACE reads and lists one entry per CDR3 protein. Of about 540,000 distinct CDR3 sequences listed, over 20% are singletons. Sequenced sample: PBMCs or a T cell subset sorted from them (not recorded which). Receptor source: an adult woman who had mild COVID-19 (a few samples of this study predate the infection). Cell type and time point are not known.

The chain employs TRBV20-1 and TRBJ1-1, with 7 bases fitting TRBD1. The CDR3 covers 12 residues. The V gene end was trimmed by 5 bases and the J gene end by 4 bases; junction bases not matched to a gene: 4. Germline CDR1 reads DFQATT; CDR2 reads SNEGSKA (reference sequence). The DNA for the CDR3 is TGCAGTGCTCTGACAGGGAGCACTGAAGCTTTCTTT. Protein product: CSALTGSTEAFF.

The chain links TRBV7-2 to TRBJ2-5; 9 bases align to TRBD2. The CDR3 consists of 20 residues. Trimming cost V 2 bases and J 4 bases; bases outside gene matches: 20. Per germline, CDR1 SGHTA and CDR2 FQGNSA. The CDR3 sequence is CASSLRTLVPREGRRETQYF. In DNA form, the CDR3 reads TGTGCCAGCAGCTTAAGGACATTGGTTCCGCGGGAGGGTCGTCGAGAGACCCAGTACTTC. Based on the CDR3 plus reference TRBV7-2 and TRBJ2-5, the full variable domain is GAGVSQSPSNKVTEKGKDVELRCDPISGHTALYWYRQSLGQGLEFLIYFQGNSAPDKSGLPSDRFSAERTGGSVSTLTIQRTQQEDSAVYLCASSLRTLVPREGRRETQYFGPGTRLLVL.

The J gene is TRBJ2-3, the V gene TRBV24-1; D is unclear. V was clipped by 8 bases and J by 2 bases, with 7 bases between them. CDR3 length: 12 residues. In germline, CDR1 is KGHDR, CDR2 SFDVKD. Here the CDR3 reads CATKADTDTQYF. The CDR3 nucleotides read TGTGCCACCAAAGCAGACACAGATACGCAGTATTTT.

This clonotype has a handful of counts. This chain uses TRBV19 with TRBJ2-7, with D perhaps matching TRBD1 or TRBD2 (5 bases each). Germline V gene data show CDR1 as LNHDA and CDR2 as SQIVND (reference sequence). The CDR3 has 14 amino acids. V dropped 3 bases and J dropped 0 bases, with 9 bases sitting between them. The CDR3, as DNA: TGTGCCAGTAGTATTTGGGGGAGCTCCTACGAGCAGTACTTC. Residues: CASSIWGSSYEQYF.

This clonotype was picked up many times. This chain links TRBV7-2 with TRBJ2-1, with 9 bases that match TRBD2. Losses at the gene ends were 5 bases for V and 9 bases for J; bases not matched to a gene: 5. There are 13 residues in the CDR3. Germline V gene lookup returns CDR1 SGHTA and CDR2 FQGNSA. Here the CDR3 reads CASSAQTSGEQFF. CDR3 coding DNA: TGTGCCAGCAGCGCTCAGACTAGCGGTGAGCAGTTCTTC.

The rearrangement links TRBV15 to TRBJ2-7, with 13 bases identical to TRBD2. The CDR3 totals 17 residues. Trimming took 3 bases from V and 9 from J; bases not matched to a gene: 14. Germline CDR1 LNHNV, CDR2 YYDKDF (reference sequence). The CDR3, as DNA: TGTGCCACCAGCAGGAAGCCGGTTGGACTAGCGGGAGACTGGCAGTACTTC. Its translation is CATSRKPVGLAGDWQYF.

The chain combines TRBV5-1 with TRBJ2-7; maybe TRBD1 (6 bases). Trimming removed 4 bases at V and 3 bases at J, with 14 bases between. The CDR3 has 14 amino acids. Germline-derived CDR1 and CDR2 are SGHRS and YFSETQ. CDR3 DNA: TGCGCCAGCAGCCTATCCTACAGGGACTACGAGCAGTACTTC. Protein: CASSLSYRDYEQYF.

This clonotype was observed at least ten times. The chain joins TRBV7-6 to TRBJ1-1; D remains unclear. CDR3 length: 14 residues. V lost 4 bases and J 0 bases, leaving 9 bases between the germline ends. Germline CDR1 is SGHVS and CDR2 is FNYEAQ. The CDR3 region is CASSSGLLNTEAFF. CDR3 coding DNA: TGTGCCAGCAGCTCCGGACTGTTGAACACTGAAGCTTTCTTT.

Only a few counts were recorded for this clonotype. The chain uses TRBV20-1 and TRBJ2-3; 8 bases are shared with TRBD2. Trimming at V came to 0 bases and at J to 0 bases, leaving 14 bases not matched to a gene. The germline CDR1 and CDR2 sequences are DFQATT and SNEGSKA (reference sequence). CDR3 size: 19 residues. As DNA, the CDR3 is TGCAGTGCTAGAGAGTCGAGGCTAGCGGGTAAATCTAGCACAGATACGCAGTATTTT. This sequence encodes CSARESRLAGKSSTDTQYF.

This clonotype has more than one count but fewer than ten. This CDR3 is CASSGAGGRTGELFF. The CDR3 DNA reads TGTGCCAGCAGTGGTGCGGGAGGGAGAACCGGGGAGCTGTTTTTT. The genes are TRBV6-1 and TRBJ2-2; 9 bases line up with TRBD2. From germline, CDR1 is MNHNS and CDR2 SASEGT. V shed 4 bases, J shed 5 bases, and the junction held 5 bases outside the gene matches. CDR3 size: 15 residues.

The chain has TRBV5-1 and TRBJ2-1, with TRBD2 matching 10 bases. J gave up 3 bases and V 4 bases, and 7 bases lay outside the gene matches. In germline, CDR1 is SGHRS, CDR2 YFSETQ. The length of the CDR3 is 16 residues. CDR3 protein: CASSPGSGGYYNEQFF. CDR3 DNA: TGCGCCAGCAGCCCCGGTAGCGGGGGGTACTACAATGAGCAGTTCTTC.

The chain employs TRBV29-1 and TRBJ1-5, with a tentative D call TRBD1 (5 bases). Germline values: CDR1 SQVTM, CDR2 ANQGSEA. The length of the CDR3 is 18 residues. Trimming stripped 7 bases from V and 0 bases from J, with 25 bases between. CDR3 protein: CSAGGPGLEENSNQPQHF. As DNA, the CDR3 is TGCAGCGCCGGGGGTCCAGGGCTCGAGGAAAATAGCAATCAGCCCCAGCATTTT.

This sequence joins TRBV5-1 and TRBJ2-1; 8 positions match TRBD1. The CDR3 consists of 16 residues. In germline, CDR1 is SGHRS, CDR2 YFSETQ. V lost 0 bases, J lost 2 bases, and 4 bases stayed unmatched. CDR3 bases: TGCGCCAGCAGCTTGGGCGGACAGGGAGCCTACAATGAGCAGTTCTTC. Its translation is CASSLGGQGAYNEQFF.

The chain uses TRBV20-1 and TRBJ1-2; D gene ambiguous. Germline V lookup: CDR1 DFQATT, CDR2 SNEGSKA (reference sequence). CDR3 size: 12 residues. V dropped 2 bases and J dropped 4 bases, with 8 bases sitting between them. CDR3 coding DNA: TGCAGTGCTAGATCCGGGCCCTATGGCTACACCTTC. Residues: CSARSGPYGYTF.

V and J are TRBV7-2 and TRBJ2-3, with D possibly called TRBD1 or TRBD2 (5 bases each). This CDR3 has 12 amino acids. V gave up 2 bases and J gave up 10 bases, with 10 bases separating them. CDR1 and CDR2 from the germline V gene are SGHTA and FQGNSA. CDR3 region: CASSLSQGPQYF. The CDR3 DNA sequence: TGTGCCAGCAGCTTATCGCAGGGACCGCAGTATTTT.